This paragraph reports one T cell receptor (beta chain). This specimen belongs to a study of technical replicates of blood from a handful of donors. Some clones are missing from TCRdb's copy, which holds only in-frame ones; the method was immunoSEQ multiplex PCR. In the table there are around 98,000 clones, approximately 94% of which are singletons. CDR1 is SGHRS and CDR2 is YFSETQ in the germline V gene. CDR3 length: 15 residues. V trimming: 0 bases; J trimming: 2 bases; junction bases outside the gene matches: 1. V gene TRBV5-1 combines with J gene TRBJ1-5, with 8 nucleotides matching TRBD1. The sequence came from a human donor in good health. Input material: T cells isolated from PBMCs. The CDR3 here is CASSLGQGRNQPQHF. The DNA of the CDR3 is TGCGCCAGCAGCTTGGGACAGGGGCGCAATCAGCCCCAGCATTTT.